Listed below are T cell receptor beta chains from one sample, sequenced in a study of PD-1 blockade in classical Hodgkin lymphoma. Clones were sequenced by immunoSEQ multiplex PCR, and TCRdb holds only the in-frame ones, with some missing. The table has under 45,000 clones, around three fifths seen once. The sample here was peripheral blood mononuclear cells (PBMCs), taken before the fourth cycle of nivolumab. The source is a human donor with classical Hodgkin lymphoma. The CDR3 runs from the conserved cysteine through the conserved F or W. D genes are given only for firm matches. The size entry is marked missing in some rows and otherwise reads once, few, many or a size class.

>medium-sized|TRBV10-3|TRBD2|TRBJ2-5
CAISEPRGGMEETQYF
TGTGCCATCAGTGAGCCGCGGGGGGGCATGGAAGAGACCCAGTACTTC
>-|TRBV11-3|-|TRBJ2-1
CASSSGTPQYNEQFF
TGTGCCAGCAGCTCGGGGACTCCGCAGTACAATGAGCAGTTCTTC
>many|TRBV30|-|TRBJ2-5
CAWSAETQYF
TGTGCCTGGAGTGCGGAGACCCAGTACTTC
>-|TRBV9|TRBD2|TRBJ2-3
CASSVRAGGPGDTQYF
TGTGCCAGCAGCGTACGCGCGGGGGGGCCGGGAGATACGCAGTATTTT
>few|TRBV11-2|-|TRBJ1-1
CASSLRAGGNTEAFF
TGTGCCAGCAGCTTAAGGGCCGGGGGGAACACTGAAGCTTTCTTT
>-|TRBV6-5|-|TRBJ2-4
CASSETRSKNIQYF
TGTGCCAGCAGTGAGACTAGGAGCAAAAACATTCAGTACTTC
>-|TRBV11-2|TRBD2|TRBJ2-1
CASSLFGGDMDEQFF
TGTGCCAGCAGCTTGTTTGGGGGGGATATGGATGAGCAGTTCTTC
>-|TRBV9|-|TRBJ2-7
CASSVGPPYEQYF
TGTGCCAGCAGCGTTGGCCCCCCCTACGAGCAGTACTTC
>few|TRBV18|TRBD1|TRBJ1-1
CASSLGQGLNTEAFF
TGTGCCAGCTCTTTAGGACAGGGCTTGAACACTGAAGCTTTCTTT
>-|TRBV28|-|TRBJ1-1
CASSFQPDTEAFF
TGTGCCAGCAGTTTTCAGCCAGACACTGAAGCTTTCTTT
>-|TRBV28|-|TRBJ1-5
CASSFFLGSNQPQHF
TGTGCCAGCAGTTTTTTTTTAGGGTCAAATCAGCCCCAGCATTTT
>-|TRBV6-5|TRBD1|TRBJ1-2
CASSGGQGAAYGYTF
TGTGCCAGCAGTGGGGGGCAGGGGGCGGCGTATGGCTACACCTTC
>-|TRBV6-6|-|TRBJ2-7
CASSSSLNYEQYF
TGTGCCAGCAGTTCGTCACTAAACTACGAGCAGTACTTC
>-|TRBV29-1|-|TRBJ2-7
CSVKGSDTATYEQYF
TGCAGCGTTAAGGGGTCCGACACGGCTACATACGAGCAGTACTTC
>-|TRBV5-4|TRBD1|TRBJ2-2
CASSLLGQGVTGELFF
TGTGCCAGCAGCTTGTTGGGACAGGGGGTCACCGGGGAGCTGTTTTTT
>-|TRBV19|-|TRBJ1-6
CASSRSGQLPNSPLHF
TGTGCCAGTAGTAGAAGCGGACAGCTGCCTAATTCACCCCTCCACTTT
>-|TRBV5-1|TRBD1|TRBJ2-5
CASSHGTGGRETQYF
TGCGCCAGCAGCCACGGGACAGGGGGTAGAGAGACCCAGTACTTC
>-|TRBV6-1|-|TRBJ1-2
CASRGAGGYTF
TGTGCCAGCCGGGGGGCCGGTGGCTACACCTTC
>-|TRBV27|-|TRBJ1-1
CASSLLPQGNTEAFF
TGTGCCAGCAGTTTATTGCCCCAGGGGAACACTGAAGCTTTCTTT